This is a list of T cell receptor beta chains from one sample in a study of T-cell memory formation after mild COVID-19. MiXCR was run by TCRdb on the 5' RACE reads, yielding one entry per CDR3 protein. The sample consists of around 250,000 distinct CDR3 sequences, roughly 9.4% of them appearing once. Sequencing was carried out using PBMCs or a T cell subset sorted from them (not recorded which). The receptors come from a man aged 18 to 35 who had mild COVID-19 (a few samples of this study predate the infection). Cell type and time point are not known. Both conserved end residues are part of each CDR3. D genes are given only for firm matches. Where a row states a size, it is once, few, many or the class of an expanded clone; other rows omit it.

j_call	d_call	clone_size	v_call	cdr3_nt	cdr3_aa
TRBJ2-1	TRBD2	-	TRBV19	TGTGCCAGTACTATGACTAGCGGGGGGCACAATGAGCAGTTCTTC	CASTMTSGGHNEQFF
TRBJ2-1	-	many	TRBV7-3	TGTGCCAGCAGCTCCGGACCCAACAATGAGCAGTTCTTC	CASSSGPNNEQFF
TRBJ2-2	TRBD2	many	TRBV12-3/TRBV12-4	TGTGCCAGCTGCACTAGCGATCCCGGGGAGCTGTTTTTT	CASCTSDPGELFF
TRBJ1-1	-	many	TRBV5-1	TGCGCCAGCAGCTTGGACCCCAGGGGCCGGGCCATGAACACTGAAGCTTTCTTT	CASSLDPRGRAMNTEAFF
TRBJ1-5	TRBD1	-	TRBV4-3	TGCGCCAGCAGCAGCGACAGGGTAAATGATCAGCCCCAGCATTTT	CASSSDRVNDQPQHF
TRBJ1-4	-	-	TRBV7-2	TGTGCCAGCAGCCTGAAATGGAATGAAAAACTGTTTTTT	CASSLKWNEKLFF
TRBJ2-1	TRBD1	-	TRBV3-1	TGTGCCAGCAGCCTCTTCGACAGGGGCAATGAGCAGTTCTTC	CASSLFDRGNEQFF
TRBJ1-6	TRBD1	few	TRBV7-9	TGTGCCAGCATCCAAACAGGGGTACGGGCACCCCTCCACTTT	CASIQTGVRAPLHF
TRBJ2-3	TRBD2	few	TRBV29-1	TGCAGCGTTTTGGGACTAGTCGAGCAGTATTTT	CSVLGLVEQYF
TRBJ1-4	-	few	TRBV7-9	TGTGCCAGCAGCCGACTTCTAAAGGTTCGAGCGGAAAAACTGTTTTTT	CASSRLLKVRAEKLFF
TRBJ2-7	-	few	TRBV2	TGTGCCAGCAGGGGGGTGCGTATCGTTTACGAGCAGTACTTC	CASRGVRIVYEQYF
TRBJ2-3	TRBD2	-	TRBV7-9	TGTGCCAGCAGCTTAACTAGCGGATTAGATACGCAGTATTTT	CASSLTSGLDTQYF
TRBJ2-7	-	few	TRBV12-3/TRBV12-4	TGTGCCAGCAGGTCAGGGGTCGTTTACGAGCAGTACTTC	CASRSGVVYEQYF
TRBJ1-2	-	-	TRBV7-8	TGTGCCAGCAGCTTAACCCTAGGGCCTCTAGATGGCTACACCTTC	CASSLTLGPLDGYTF
TRBJ2-5	-	-	TRBV7-6	TGTGCCAGCAGCTCGTTCGGACGCGAAGAGACCCAGTACTTC	CASSSFGREETQYF
TRBJ1-6	-	-	TRBV4-3	TGCGCCAGCAGCCATGCGGGTATTAATTCACCCCTCCACTTT	CASSHAGINSPLHF
TRBJ2-3	-	few	TRBV11-3	TGTGCCAGCAGCTTAGGAAGGTCAGATACGCAGTATTTT	CASSLGRSDTQYF
TRBJ1-6	-	-	TRBV4-3	TGCGCCAGCAGCCTTAGGGAGTCTAGAAACTCACCCCTCCACTTT	CASSLRESRNSPLHF
TRBJ1-3	TRBD1	many	TRBV5-1	TGCGCCAGCAGCTTGGAGGGGGCACAGGGCCACACCATATATTTT	CASSLEGAQGHTIYF
TRBJ1-5	TRBD1	many	TRBV20-1	TGCAGTGCTACGACAGGGAATCAGCCCCAGCATTTT	CSATTGNQPQHF
TRBJ1-1	TRBD1	few	TRBV30	TGTGCCTGGAGTCGACAGGGAAACACTGAAGCTTTCTTT	CAWSRQGNTEAFF
TRBJ2-4	TRBD1	few	TRBV7-2	TGTGCCAGCAGCTCGGGACAGACAGCCAAAAACATTCAGTACTTC	CASSSGQTAKNIQYF
TRBJ2-2	-	-	TRBV5-1	TGCGCCAGCAGCTTGAGGTCCGACAGGACCGGGGAGCTGTTTTTT	CASSLRSDRTGELFF
TRBJ2-5	-	many	TRBV29-1	TGCAGCGCGGACCCCCAAGAGACCCAGTACTTC	CSADPQETQYF
TRBJ1-2	-	few	TRBV12-3/TRBV12-4	TGTGCCAGCAGTTTAGGAGGGACACCTTATGGCTACACCTTC	CASSLGGTPYGYTF
TRBJ2-5	TRBD1	many	TRBV5-1	TGCGCCAGCAGCGGGGGACAGGGTGCGGAGACCCAGTACTTC	CASSGGQGAETQYF
TRBJ1-5	-	few	TRBV2	TGTGCCAGCAGTGGCGGGGGGACGGTCCAGCCCCAGCATTTT	CASSGGGTVQPQHF
TRBJ2-1	TRBD2	many	TRBV4-2	TGTGCCAGCAGCCAAGAAGTAGCGGGGGGTTACGATGAGCAGTTCTTC	CASSQEVAGGYDEQFF
TRBJ2-5	TRBD2	many	TRBV7-8	TGTGCCAGCAGCTTTGGGGGGGACCAAGAGACCCAGTACTTC	CASSFGGDQETQYF
TRBJ1-5	-	-	TRBV24-1	TGTGCCACCAGTGATTTGATCGGGACTTGGTTGGATCAGCCCCAGCATTTT	CATSDLIGTWLDQPQHF
TRBJ2-1	-	few	TRBV6-5	TGTGCCAGCAGCCTGGTGGGAGGAACCGAGCAGTTCTTC	CASSLVGGTEQFF
TRBJ1-1	-	few	TRBV7-3	TGTGCCAGCAGAGCTTACCCGGGGAAGGAAGCTTTCTTT	CASRAYPGKEAFF
TRBJ1-6	-	few	TRBV5-1	TGCGCCAGCAGGCAGGGGAATAATTCACCCCTCCACTTT	CASRQGNNSPLHF
TRBJ1-5	-	-	TRBV4-2	TGTGCCAGCAGCCAAGTGGAAGGCCGGGATCAGCCCCAGCATTTT	CASSQVEGRDQPQHF
TRBJ1-1	-	-	TRBV7-9	TGTGCCAGCAGCCTTGAGGGAGTTCCCCATTATTACAACACTGAAGCTTTCTTT	CASSLEGVPHYYNTEAFF
TRBJ1-2	-	many	TRBV7-8	TGTGCCAGCAGCTTAGTTTTTGGGTCTAACTATGGCTACACCTTC	CASSLVFGSNYGYTF
TRBJ2-4	-	-	TRBV7-2	TGTGCCAGCAACCCCTCAGGGCAAAGTAAAAACATTCAGTACTTC	CASNPSGQSKNIQYF
TRBJ1-1	-	many	TRBV5-1	TGCGCCAGCAGGGAACCCCAGAACACTGAAGCTTTCTTT	CASREPQNTEAFF
TRBJ2-4	TRBD1	few	TRBV7-2	TGTGCCAGCAGTTCACCACGACAGGGAGAGGAAAACATTCAGTACTTC	CASSSPRQGEENIQYF
TRBJ2-1	TRBD2	-	TRBV7-9	TGTGCCAGCAGCGCAACCTCACTAGCGGGGGGTGAGCAGTTCTTC	CASSATSLAGGEQFF
TRBJ1-1	-	-	TRBV14	TGTGCCAGCAGCCAACCTGGGGCAGGTACTGAAGCTTTCTTT	CASSQPGAGTEAFF
TRBJ2-4	TRBD1	-	TRBV4-1	TGCGCCAGCAGCCCCATGCCGACAGGGGGCGCACACATTCAGTACTTC	CASSPMPTGGAHIQYF
TRBJ1-5	TRBD1	few	TRBV10-3	TGTGCCATCAGTGAGTCCATAATGACAGGGGTAAAGAGGTTGGCTCAGCCCCAGCATTTT	CAISESIMTGVKRLAQPQHF
TRBJ2-1	TRBD2	-	TRBV5-1	TGCGCCAGCAGCGCCCGGGACATAGCGGGACCCTACAATGAGCAGTTCTTC	CASSARDIAGPYNEQFF
TRBJ1-2	-	few	TRBV6-5	TGTGCCAGCAGCACCCATTCGACAGGCAACTATGGCTACACCTTC	CASSTHSTGNYGYTF
TRBJ2-1	-	few	TRBV11-2	TGTGCCAGCAGAAGAGAGCTGAGCTCCTACAATGAGCAGTTCTTC	CASRRELSSYNEQFF
TRBJ2-1	-	many	TRBV7-9	TGTGCCAGCAGCCCTACCCCCCTGGGGAGGCAGTTCTTC	CASSPTPLGRQFF
TRBJ1-1	-	-	TRBV4-2	TGTGCCAGCAGCCAAGCGGACCAGGGCTACACTGAAGCTTTCTTT	CASSQADQGYTEAFF